Listed here are 27 T cell receptor beta chains from one sample, sequenced in a study of T cell clonality in common variable immunodeficiency (dated by TCRdb to 2015 to 2017). For these receptors, no antigen is known. Receptors were amplified or captured by the immunoSEQ multiplex PCR assay. The source is immuneACCESS, and TCRdb retained only in-frame sequences with V and J called. Part of the clones is not carried over; for the studies checked, unresolved V genes explain less than half of this, and the remainder is unexplained. This sample shows about 7,000 clones, and none of them turns up only once. Approximately 21% of the sample is in the top ten clones. Broad study findings and their caveats: Reportedly, TCRbeta sequences from CVID had fewer deletions and N-nucleotide insertions, and highly modified clones with 13 or more V deletions were absent from CVID.

The sequenced sample was peripheral blood mononuclear cells. The receptors were gathered from a human donor with common variable immunodeficiency.

Comments on this clone: The CDR3 end lies 3 residues beyond the end of the read and is filled in from the germline J gene. The chain has TRBV7-6 and TRBJ1-5, with D possibly matching TRBD1 (5 bases). V dropped 6 bases and J dropped 7 bases, with 19 bases sitting between them. This CDR3 is built from 15 residues. Germline V lookup: CDR1 SGHVS, CDR2 FNYEAQ. The CDR3 region is CASSLHGGGRQPQHF. The DNA read from the CDR3 is TGTGCCAGCAGTCTCCACGGGGGGGGTCGGCAGCCC.

This clone was observed a handful of times. The sequence runs out 3 residues before the end of the CDR3; the remainder is reconstructed from the germline J gene. The genes are TRBV7-8 and TRBJ2-3; 9 bases are a match to TRBD2. Trimming removed 5 bases from V and 3 bases from J; junction bases left unmatched: 3. The germline gives CDR1 SGHVS, CDR2 FQNEAQ. The CDR3 is made up of 14 amino acids. Incomplete CDR3 DNA: TGTGCCAGCAGCCTAACTAGCGGGACAGATACG. This gives the protein CASSLTSGTDT. The entire CDR3 is CASSLTSGTDTQYF.

Note on this clone: The read terminates 3 residues ahead of where the CDR3 ends, so the germline J gene completes it. The chain combines TRBV2 with TRBJ2-1; maybe TRBD1 (6 bases). CDR1 and CDR2 from the germline V gene are SNHLY and FYNNEI. Trimming shortened V by 9 bases and J by 4 bases, and 7 bases separated the two germline ends. CDR3 length equals 11 residues. The CDR3 bases that were read are TGTGCCAGGGACAGATACAATGAG. Protein product: CARDRYNE. The full CDR3 protein reads CARDRYNEQFF.

This clone rates as large. The read ends 3 residues shy of where the CDR3 ends; the end is completed using the germline J gene. The rearrangement joins TRBV5-1 to TRBJ1-1; 7 bases fit TRBD1. From germline, CDR1 is SGHRS and CDR2 YFSETQ. The CDR3 is 12 residues long. The CDR3 here is CASSFEGAEAFF. The DNA read from the CDR3 is TGCGCCAGCAGCTTTGAGGGGGCGGAA.

This clone has just a few counts. The read finishes 3 residues shy of the CDR3 end, and the germline J gene is used to complete it. The chain uses TRBV7-3 and TRBJ2-5; 8 bases are a match to TRBD1. V lost 5 bases to trimming and J lost 4 bases; unmatched junction nucleotides: 12. The CDR3 spans 16 residues. Germline V lookup: CDR1 SGHTA, CDR2 FQGTGA. The CDR3 is CASSTLGYDRGETQYF. Incomplete CDR3 DNA: TGTGCCAGCAGCACCCTTGGCTATGACAGGGGAGAGACC.

Comments on this clone: The read terminates 3 residues before the CDR3 end, so the remaining end is supplied by the germline J gene. The chain joins TRBV19 to TRBJ1-5; 7 bases map to TRBD1. Germline V gene data show CDR1 as LNHDA and CDR2 as SQIVND (reference sequence). CDR3 length equals 15 residues. The ends lost 4 bases at V and 5 bases at J; junction bases unmatched: 8. The CDR3 region is CASSKDREVDQPQHF. The sequenced CDR3 bases are TGTGCCAGTAGTAAAGACAGGGAAGTCGATCAGCCC.

As concerns this clone: From the germline J gene comes the end of the CDR3, since the read stops 3 residues before it. This rearrangement joins TRBV7-2 to TRBJ1-1; 11 bases map to TRBD1. CDR1 is SGHTA and CDR2 is FQGNSA in the germline V gene. This CDR3 contains 15 residues. Trimming took 5 bases from V and 3 from J; bases not matched to a gene: 5. CDR3: CASSSRTGGDTEAFF. The covered CDR3 bases are TGTGCCAGCAGCAGCAGGACAGGGGGCGACACTGAA.

This clone was detected only a few times. Sequencing ends 3 residues short of the CDR3 end; the germline J gene provides the rest. This chain joins TRBV5-6 and TRBJ2-3, with D perhaps matching TRBD2 (6 bases). Trimming cost V 3 bases and J 3 bases, with 11 bases left between them. Looked up from germline, CDR1 is SGHDT and CDR2 is YYEEEE. The CDR3 loop spans 14 amino acids. CDR3 bases read: TGTGCCAGCAGCTCAATGACTAGAACAGATACG. This translates into CASSSMTRTDT. From start to end, the CDR3 is CASSSMTRTDTQYF.

The table lists this clone with many counts. CDR3 loop: CAISGTSGVGDTQYF. CDR3 bases read: TGTGCCATCAGCGGGACTAGCGGGGTGGGAGATACG. This chain uses TRBV10-3 with TRBJ2-3, with 13 bases aligning to TRBD2. Read data end 3 residues before the CDR3 end; the end is taken from the germline J gene. The CDR3 runs 15 residues. V shed 6 bases and J 5 bases; nucleotides not matched to a gene: 5. Germline V gene lookup returns CDR1 ENHRY and CDR2 SYGVKD.

Many counts were recorded for this clone. The read falls 3 residues short of the CDR3 end, and the missing part is taken from the germline J gene. The chain carries TRBV28 and TRBJ1-2, with D perhaps matching TRBD1 (6 bases). The germline CDR1 and CDR2 sequences are MDHEN and SYDVKM. The CDR3 extends over 12 amino acids. V lost 5 bases and J lost 4, with 8 bases in between. Partial CDR3 DNA: TGTGCCAGCAGTACGACAGGCTATGGC. This encodes CASSTTGYG. The entire CDR3 protein reads CASSTTGYGYTF.

Worth noting for this clone: The read comes to an end 3 residues before the CDR3 does, leaving the germline J gene to fill in the end. The V call is TRBV7-9, the J call TRBJ2-5; 7 positions match TRBD1. The V gene's germline CDR1 is SEHNR and CDR2 FQNEAQ (reference sequence). CDR3 length equals 14 residues. With 0 bases clipped from V and 3 bases from J, the junction kept 1 base outside the gene matches. CDR3 loop: CASSLAGTEETQYF. The part of the CDR3 DNA that was read is TGTGCCAGCAGCTTAGCCGGGACAGAAGAGACC.

In this sample, this clone turned up a few times. Coverage ceases 3 residues before the CDR3 finishes, and the germline J gene fills in the end. The rearrangement links TRBV18 to TRBJ1-5; unclear D gene. V lost 3 bases to trimming and J lost 6 bases, with 9 bases between them. CDR3 length: 13 residues. CDR1 and CDR2 (germline): KGHSH, LQKENI. CDR3 bases read: TGTGCCAGCTCACCCTCAGGTCCTCAGCCC. Its protein product is CASSPSGPQP. The entire CDR3 reads CASSPSGPQPQHF.

This clone occurred a few times. The missing CDR3 end, 3 residues past where the read stops, is filled in from the germline J gene. The chain couples TRBV2 to TRBJ2-5; D gene unclear. V gave up 7 bases and J gave up 0 bases, with 6 bases separating them. Germline CDR1 SNHLY, CDR2 FYNNEI. The CDR3 is made up of 12 amino acids. The part of the CDR3 DNA that was read is TGTGCCAGCACCAGGCACCAAGAGACC. This translates into CASTRHQET. In full, the CDR3 reads CASTRHQETQYF.

The table lists this clone with a few counts. The read finishes 3 residues shy of the CDR3 end, and the germline J gene is used to complete it. This sequence joins TRBV19 and TRBJ2-7, with D tentatively TRBD1 or TRBD2 (5 bases each). The CDR3 length is 14 residues. The V and J ends lost 5 bases and 4 bases respectively, with 15 bases between them. In germline, CDR1 is LNHDA, CDR2 SQIVND (reference sequence). CDR3 sequence reads: CASSPEAGSYEQYF. The DNA read from the CDR3 is TGTGCCAGTAGTCCCGAGGCAGGGAGTTACGAG. Complete variable domain (other parts from reference TRBV19 and TRBJ2-7): DGGITQSPKYLFRKEGQNVTLSCEQNLNHDAMYWYRQDPGQGLRLIYYSQIVNDFQKGDIAEGYSVSREKKESFPLTVTSAQKNPTAFYLCASSPEAGSYEQYFGPGTRLTVT.

This clone was seen a few times. From the germline J gene comes the end of the CDR3, since the read stops 3 residues before it. The V gene is TRBV30, the J gene TRBJ2-5; 7 nucleotides match TRBD1. Losses at the gene ends were 2 bases for V and 4 bases for J; bases not matched to a gene: 4. The CDR3 contains 13 residues. CDR1 is GTSNPN, CDR2 SVGIG, per germline (reference sequence). CDR3 in amino acids: CAWSSDRAETQYF. The DNA read from the CDR3 is TGTGCCTGGAGTTCTGACAGGGCAGAGACC.

Note on this clone: The sequence runs out 3 residues before the end of the CDR3; the remainder is reconstructed from the germline J gene. The rearrangement links TRBV6-2 or TRBV6-3 to TRBJ2-1; 8 bases fit TRBD2. Germline CDR1 and CDR2: MNHEY and SVGEGT. Trimming cost V 8 bases and J 8 bases; bases outside gene matches: 14. The CDR3 totals 15 residues. Partial CDR3 DNA: TGTGCCAGCGGCGTCGGAAGCGGGAGTGTTGATGAG. This sequence encodes CASGVGSGSVDE. The full CDR3 sequence reads CASGVGSGSVDEQFF.

As to this clone: The read finishes 3 residues shy of the CDR3 end, and the germline J gene is used to complete it. The rearrangement uses TRBV5-1 and TRBJ1-2; D uncertain. The germline gives CDR1 SGHRS, CDR2 YFSETQ. V shed 0 bases and J shed 2 bases, with 11 bases lying between them. This CDR3 is built from 15 residues. The DNA read from the CDR3 is TGCGCCAGCAGCTTGGAAGGGTTGGTCAACTATGGC. Its protein is CASSLEGLVNYG. The CDR3 in its entirety is CASSLEGLVNYGYTF.

This clone has at least ten counts. The CDR3 end lies 3 residues beyond the end of the read and is filled in from the germline J gene. This chain uses TRBV11-2 with TRBJ2-3; 8 nucleotides agree with TRBD2. V lost 3 bases and J lost 5; bases outside the gene matches: 7. The germline V gene encodes CDR1 SGHAT and CDR2 FQNNGV. The CDR3 runs to 15 residues. The covered CDR3 bases are TGTGCCAGCAGCTTCCAGCGGGAGTTAGTAGATACG. Its translation is CASSFQRELVDT. The full CDR3 is CASSFQRELVDTQYF.

This clone has only a few counts. With the read ending 3 residues before the CDR3 end, the germline J gene is used to fill in that end. Other nucleotide sequences in the sample specify the same CDR3. The V gene is TRBV7-6, the J gene TRBJ2-7; 11 nucleotides line up with TRBD1. V was clipped by 4 bases and J by 6 bases; unmatched bases: 5. The CDR3 is made up of 14 amino acids. Germline CDR1 reads SGHVS; CDR2 reads FNYEAQ. The sequenced CDR3 bases are TGTGCCAGCAGCTGGGCGGGACAGGGGGGCGAG. Protein product: CASSWAGQGGE. The full CDR3 sequence reads CASSWAGQGGEQYF. The full variable domain, its missing parts supplied by reference TRBV7-6 and TRBJ2-7, is GAGVSQSPRYKVTKRGQDVALRCDPISGHVSLYWYRQALGQGPEFLTYFNYEAQQDKSGLPNDRFSAERPEGSISTLTIQRTEQRDSAMYRCASSWAGQGGEQYFGPGTRLTVT.

A word on this clone: With the read ending 3 residues before the CDR3 end, the germline J gene is used to fill in that end. The chain uses TRBV5-1 and TRBJ2-5, with 11 bases aligning to TRBD1. This CDR3 region has 14 residues. With V trimmed by 3 bases and J by 4 bases, 2 bases remained unmatched. Germline CDR1 reads SGHRS; CDR2 reads YFSETQ. This CDR3 reads CASSWGTGGETQYF. The covered CDR3 bases are TGCGCCAGCAGCTGGGGGACAGGGGGAGAGACC.

This clone has a handful of counts. The CDR3 goes on 3 residues after the read ends, and that part is filled in from the germline J gene. This chain uses TRBV6-2 or TRBV6-3 with TRBJ2-4; 12 bases fit TRBD2. The CDR3 has 17 amino acids. After removal of 6 bases from V and 8 bases from J, the junction contained 14 bases not matched to a gene. Germline CDR1 MNHEY, CDR2 SVGEGT. CDR3 in amino acids: CASSLYASGRASDIQYF. The part of the CDR3 DNA that was read is TGTGCCAGCAGCCTCTACGCTAGCGGGAGGGCCTCAGACATT.

This clone appeared many times. The read stops 3 residues short of the end of the CDR3; the missing end is completed from the germline J gene. The V gene is TRBV4-1, the J gene TRBJ1-1; maybe TRBD1 (5 bases). This CDR3 is built from 15 residues. Trimming removed 2 bases from V and 3 bases from J, with 13 bases in between. Germline V lookup: CDR1 MGHRA, CDR2 YSYEKL. CDR3 DNA, as far as it was read: TGCGCCAGCAGCCAACCTTTTAAAGGGGACACTGAA. It translates to CASSQPFKGDTE. In full, the CDR3 reads CASSQPFKGDTEAFF.

This clone rates as medium-sized (0.01 to 0.1%). The read terminates 3 residues ahead of where the CDR3 ends, so the germline J gene completes it. V usage is TRBV18 and J usage is TRBJ2-3, with 11 bases that match TRBD2. J gave up 0 bases and V 1 base, and 3 bases lay outside the gene matches. CDR3 length equals 17 residues. Per the germline V gene, CDR1 is KGHSH and CDR2 is LQKENI. The part of the CDR3 DNA that was read is TGTGCCAGCTCACCACGGACTAGCGGGTTAAGCACAGATACG. It is translated as CASSPRTSGLSTDT. The entire CDR3 protein is CASSPRTSGLSTDTQYF.

The table lists this clone with a few counts. The sequenced fragment ends 3 residues before the CDR3 boundary, so the rest is inferred from the germline J gene. V is TRBV5-1 and J is TRBJ2-5; 9 positions agree with TRBD1. The CDR3 consists of 17 residues. Germline CDR1 SGHRS, CDR2 YFSETQ. V gave up 1 base and J gave up 4 bases; unmatched junction bases: 11. The covered CDR3 bases are TGCGCCAGCAGCTTGTTTGCGACAGGGGGTGTCGGAGAGACC. This translates into CASSLFATGGVGET. The full CDR3 is CASSLFATGGVGETQYF. Filled out from reference TRBV5-1 and TRBJ2-5, the complete variable domain reads KAGVTQTPRYLIKTRGQQVTLSCSPISGHRSVSWYQQTPGQGLQFLFEYFSETQRNKGNFPGRFSGRQFSNSRSEMNVSTLELGDSALYLCASSLFATGGVGETQYFGPGTRLLVL.

This clone was detected only a few times. From the germline J gene comes the end of the CDR3, since the read stops 3 residues before it. The J gene is TRBJ1-1, the V gene TRBV7-2; no clear D. V was shortened by 0 bases and J by 0 bases, with 8 bases between the two germline ends. From germline, CDR1 is SGHTA and CDR2 FQGNSA. The CDR3 is 15 residues long. The covered CDR3 bases are TGTGCCAGCAGCTTAGCGGTTAACATGAACACTGAA. Its translation is CASSLAVNMNTE. The entire CDR3 protein is CASSLAVNMNTEAFF.

This clone was picked up many times. The CDR3 is cut off 3 residues early in the read; its end comes from the germline J gene. V usage is TRBV4-1 and J usage is TRBJ2-1; 9 bases are shared with TRBD2. J was trimmed by 0 bases and V by 4 bases; bases with no gene match: 10. Looked up from germline, CDR1 is MGHRA and CDR2 is YSYEKL. The CDR3 sequence is 18 residues long. CDR3 DNA (partial): TGCGCCAGCAGCCGATTGCCTCTAGCGGGGAGCTCCTACAATGAG. This codes for CASSRLPLAGSSYNE. The CDR3, in full, reads CASSRLPLAGSSYNEQFF.

This clone rates as medium-sized. Coverage ceases 3 residues before the CDR3 finishes, and the germline J gene fills in the end. The chain combines TRBV30 with TRBJ1-1; TRBD1 matches at 7 bases. Germline V gene lookup returns CDR1 GTSNPN and CDR2 SVGIG (reference sequence). The CDR3 contains 13 residues. The V and J ends lost 6 bases and 2 bases, in that order; junction bases with no gene match: 6. The CDR3: CACQGGTNTEAFF. CDR3 DNA (partial): TGTGCCTGTCAGGGGGGCACAAACACTGAA.